The TCR beta chain under discussion was sequenced for a study of T cell responses to AZD1222 COVID-19 vaccine. Study in general: The study pooled second doses at about 4 or about 12 weeks.

This clone was counted between two and nine times. Its antigen is not identified. Germline V gene lookup returns CDR1 GTSNPN and CDR2 SVGIG (reference sequence). The germline V and J ends were trimmed by 0 bases and 4 bases, with 16 bases remaining between them. This CDR3 region has 16 residues. Only in-frame clones appear in the TCRdb table, and some are missing; sequencing was by immunoSEQ multiplex PCR. The sample yields around 180,000 clones, around nine tenths seen once. Study-wide results and limits: With dominance at 160-218 and 743-854, vaccine-associated CD4 TCRs spanned spike. Clonal diversity was possibly underestimated; the donors were predominantly white British and more often female. Increases in Spike-specific TCR breadth and depth were seen after two AZD1222 doses.

Specimen: peripheral blood, collected on day 0 of AZD1222 vaccination. J is TRBJ1-5 and V is TRBV30; the D gene is possibly TRBD1 (6 bases). The clonotype was recovered from an adult in good health. CDR3 DNA: TGTGCCTGGAGTGTACAGGGCGGGGGTTGGAATCAGCCCCAGCATTTT. This gives the protein CAWSVQGGGWNQPQHF.